This TCR beta chain originates from a study of blood T cell repertoires in COVID-19. Across the whole study: Italy, Spain and the United States were the sources of the convalescent and acute COVID-19 samples. The analysed material was cDNA or gDNA that came from T cells, B-cell-depleted T cells, or PBMCs.

Assay used: immunoSEQ multiplex PCR; TCRdb lists only in-frame clones, some missing. The sample lists some 150,000 clones; just over 85% were seen once. This clonotype originated in a woman aged 60-75 years with acute or convalescent COVID-19. Material: peripheral blood.

The CDR3 loop is CASSKGQLGDTQYF. The DNA for the CDR3 is TGTGCCAGCAGTAAGGGACAGTTGGGAGATACGCAGTATTTT. The V and J genes are TRBV6-4 and TRBJ2-3; 7 bases are shared with TRBD1. The length of the CDR3 is 14 residues. Germline CDR1 is MRHNA and CDR2 is SNTAGT. V gave up 5 bases and J gave up 5 bases; unmatched junction bases: 7.